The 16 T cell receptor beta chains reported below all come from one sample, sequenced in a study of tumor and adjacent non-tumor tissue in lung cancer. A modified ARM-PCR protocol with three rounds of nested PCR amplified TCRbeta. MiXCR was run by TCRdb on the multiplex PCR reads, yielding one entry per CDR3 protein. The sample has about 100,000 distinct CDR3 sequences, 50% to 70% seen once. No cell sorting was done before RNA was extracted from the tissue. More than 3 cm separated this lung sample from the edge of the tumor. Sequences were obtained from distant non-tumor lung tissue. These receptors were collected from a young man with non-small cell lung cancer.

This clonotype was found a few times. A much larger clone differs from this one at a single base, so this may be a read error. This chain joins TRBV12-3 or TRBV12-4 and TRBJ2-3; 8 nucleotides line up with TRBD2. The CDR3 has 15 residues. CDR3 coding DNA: TGTGCCAGCAGTTTTGCACGGGGGGGCCCAGATGCGCAGTATTTT. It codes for CASSFARGGPDAQYF.

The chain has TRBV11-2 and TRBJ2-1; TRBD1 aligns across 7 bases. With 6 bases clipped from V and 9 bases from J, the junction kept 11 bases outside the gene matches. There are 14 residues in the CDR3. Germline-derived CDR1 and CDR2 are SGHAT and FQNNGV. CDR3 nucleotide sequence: TGTGCCAGCAGTCCCGAACAGGGGTCGGGTGAGCAGTTCTTC. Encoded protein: CASSPEQGSGEQFF.

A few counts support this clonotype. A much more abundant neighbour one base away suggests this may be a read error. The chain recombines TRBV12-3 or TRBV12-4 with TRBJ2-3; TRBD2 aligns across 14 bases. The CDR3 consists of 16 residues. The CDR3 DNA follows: TGTGCCAGCAGTTTGGGACTAGCGGGAGACACAGATACGCAGTGTTTT. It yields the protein CASSLGLAGDTDTQCF.

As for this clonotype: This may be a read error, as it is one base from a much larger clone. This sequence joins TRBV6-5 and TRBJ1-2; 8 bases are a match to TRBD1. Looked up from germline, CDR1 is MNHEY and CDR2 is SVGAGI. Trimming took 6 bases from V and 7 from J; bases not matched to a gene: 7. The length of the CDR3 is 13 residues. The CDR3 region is CASRSTGTGGYTF. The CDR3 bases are TGTGCCAGCAGATCTACCGGGACAGGTGGCTACACCTTC.

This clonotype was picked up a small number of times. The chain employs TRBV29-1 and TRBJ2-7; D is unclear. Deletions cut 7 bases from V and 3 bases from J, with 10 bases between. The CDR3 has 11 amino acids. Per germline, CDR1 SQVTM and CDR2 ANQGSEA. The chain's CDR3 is CSAMWSYEQYF. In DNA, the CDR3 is TGCAGCGCCATGTGGAGCTACGAGCAGTACTTC.

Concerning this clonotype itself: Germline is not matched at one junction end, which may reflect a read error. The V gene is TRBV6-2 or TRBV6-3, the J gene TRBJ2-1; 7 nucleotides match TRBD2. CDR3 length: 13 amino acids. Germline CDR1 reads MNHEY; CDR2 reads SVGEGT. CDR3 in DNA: TGTGCCTGCAGTTACCGGGACTACAATGACCAGTTCTTC. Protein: CACSYRDYNDQFF.

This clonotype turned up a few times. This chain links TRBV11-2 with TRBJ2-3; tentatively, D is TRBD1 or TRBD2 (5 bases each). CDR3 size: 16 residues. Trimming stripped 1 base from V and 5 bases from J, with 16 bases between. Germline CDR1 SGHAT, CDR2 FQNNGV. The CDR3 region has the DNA TGTGCCAGCAGCTTAGTGACCCCCGGGGCGCAAGATACGCAGTATTTT. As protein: CASSLVTPGAQDTQYF.

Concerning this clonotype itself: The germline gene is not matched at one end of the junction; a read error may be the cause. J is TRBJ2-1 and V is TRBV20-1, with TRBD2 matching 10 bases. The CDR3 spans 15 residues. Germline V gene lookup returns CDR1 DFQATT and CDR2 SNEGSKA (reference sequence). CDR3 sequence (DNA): TGCTGTACCCTGACCGGGACTAGCGTTCTCCATGAGCAGTTCTTT. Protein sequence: CCTLTGTSVLHEQFF.

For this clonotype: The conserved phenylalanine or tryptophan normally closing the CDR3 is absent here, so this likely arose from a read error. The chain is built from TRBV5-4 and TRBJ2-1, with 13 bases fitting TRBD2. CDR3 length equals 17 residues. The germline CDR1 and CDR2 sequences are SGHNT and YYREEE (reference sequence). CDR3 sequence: CAGSELAGGPSYNEQFL. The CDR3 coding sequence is TGTGCCGGCAGCGAACTAGCGGGGGGGCCGTCCTACAATGAGCAGTTCTTA.

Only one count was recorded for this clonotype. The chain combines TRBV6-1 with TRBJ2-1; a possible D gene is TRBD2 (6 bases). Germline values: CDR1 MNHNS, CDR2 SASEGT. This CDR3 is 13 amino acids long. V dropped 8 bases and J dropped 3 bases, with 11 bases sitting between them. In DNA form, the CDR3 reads TGTGCCAGCCTAAGGGACTGCTACAATGAGCAGTTCTTC. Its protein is CASLRDCYNEQFF.

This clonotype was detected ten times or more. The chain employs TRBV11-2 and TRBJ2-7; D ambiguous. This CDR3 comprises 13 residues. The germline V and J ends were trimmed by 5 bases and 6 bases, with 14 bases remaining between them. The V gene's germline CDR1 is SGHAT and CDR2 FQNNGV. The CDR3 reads CASSPLFWGEQYF. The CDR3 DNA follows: TGTGCCAGCAGCCCACTGTTTTGGGGCGAGCAGTACTTC.

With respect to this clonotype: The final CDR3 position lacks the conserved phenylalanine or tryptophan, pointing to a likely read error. DNA for the CDR3: TGTGCCAGCAGCTACAAGAATAAGAACACTGAAGCTTTCTAT. It specifies CASSYKNKNTEAFY. The V and J genes are TRBV5-4 and TRBJ1-1; D not certain. The V gene lost 3 bases and the J gene lost 1 base, with 10 bases spanning the gap. This CDR3 has 14 residues. The germline gives CDR1 SGHNT, CDR2 YYREEE (reference sequence).

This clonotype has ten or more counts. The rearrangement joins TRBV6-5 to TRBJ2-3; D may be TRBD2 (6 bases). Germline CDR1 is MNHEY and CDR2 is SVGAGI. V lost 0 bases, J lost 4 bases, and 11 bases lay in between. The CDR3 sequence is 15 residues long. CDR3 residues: CASSYSGGSADTQYF. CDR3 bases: TGTGCCAGCAGTTACTCTGGGGGGAGCGCAGATACGCAGTATTTT.

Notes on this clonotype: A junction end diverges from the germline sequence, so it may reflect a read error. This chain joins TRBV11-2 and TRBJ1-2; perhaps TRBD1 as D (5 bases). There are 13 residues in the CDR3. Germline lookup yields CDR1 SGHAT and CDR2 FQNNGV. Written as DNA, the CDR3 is TGTGCCACCAGCGAAGGGACGATCTATGGCTACGCCTTC. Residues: CATSEGTIYGYAF.

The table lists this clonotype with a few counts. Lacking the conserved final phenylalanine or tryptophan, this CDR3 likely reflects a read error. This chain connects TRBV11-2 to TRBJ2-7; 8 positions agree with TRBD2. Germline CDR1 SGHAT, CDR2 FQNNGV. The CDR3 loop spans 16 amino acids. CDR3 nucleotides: TGTGCCTGCAGTCGGGGGGGACTAGGGCCCCCCTACGAGCAGTACCTC. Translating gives CACSRGGLGPPYEQYL.

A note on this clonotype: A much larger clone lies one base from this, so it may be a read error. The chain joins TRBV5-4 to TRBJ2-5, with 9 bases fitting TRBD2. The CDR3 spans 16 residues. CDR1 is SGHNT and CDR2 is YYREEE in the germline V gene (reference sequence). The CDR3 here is CTSSLARSGGQETQYF. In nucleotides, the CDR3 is TGTACCAGCAGCTTGGCCCGTAGCGGGGGCCAAGAGACCCAGTACTTC.